This T cell receptor beta chain comes out of a study of CD8 T cells in Susac syndrome. Random hexamers primed reverse transcription of roughly 0.5 to 1 ug RNA. Coverage of TCR beta CDR3 amplification by immunoSEQ multiplex PCR extended to 54 Vbeta and 13 Jbeta. TCRdb ran MiXCR on the immunoSEQ multiplex PCR reads and lists one entry per CDR3 protein. The sample consists of 200,000 or so distinct CDR3 sequences, approximately 90% of them appearing once. The sequenced target, TCR beta, came from blood CD8+ and CD4+ T cells. The multiple sclerosis control cohort comprised treatment-naive individuals presenting with stable or active relapsing-remitting disease. This CDR3 contains 14 residues. Trimming removed 0 bases at V and 4 bases at J, with 10 bases between. CDR1 is SGHRS, CDR2 YFSETQ, per germline.

Sequencing was performed on CD8+ T cells from PBMCs. The chain couples TRBV5-1 to TRBJ1-2; the D gene is possibly TRBD1 (5 bases). The sequence derives from a human donor with multiple sclerosis. CDR3 DNA sequence: TGCGCCAGCAGCTTGGGCCTTGACAGCTATGGCTACACCTTC. As protein: CASSLGLDSYGYTF.